The 25 T cell receptor beta chains below all came from one sample that was sequenced in a study of T cell responses to AZD1222 COVID-19 vaccine. Sequenced by immunoSEQ multiplex PCR; TCRdb stores in-frame clones only, minus some. This sample yields over 130,000 clones, of which roughly 92% are seen a single time; roughly 4% belongs to the top ten. Sequencing used peripheral blood, obtained 28 days after the second AZD1222 dose. The receptors shown here come from an adult who received the AZD1222 COVID-19 vaccine.

The count of this clone is one. This chain joins TRBV9 and TRBJ2-7; D is ambiguous. Germline V gene lookup returns CDR1 SGDLS and CDR2 YYNGEE. This CDR3 is 16 amino acids long. The ends were cut back, 0 bases at V and 7 bases at J, with 20 bases in the middle. CDR3 residues: CASSVDPGPVSREQYF. The CDR3 DNA is TGTGCCAGCAGCGTAGATCCAGGCCCTGTCTCGAGAGAGCAGTACTTC.

The rearrangement joins TRBV19 to TRBJ1-2, with D maybe TRBD1 (6 bases). Germline loops: CDR1 LNHDA, CDR2 SQIVND (reference sequence). This CDR3 comprises 15 residues. V gave up 7 bases and J gave up 4 bases, with 19 bases separating them. The CDR3 DNA sequence: TGTGCCAGTACCTCGAGCCTGGGGGGCCGCTATGGCTACACCTTC. Translation: CASTSSLGGRYGYTF.

The V gene is TRBV7-2, the J gene TRBJ1-3, with D hard to call. V lost 0 bases to trimming and J lost 0 bases, with 6 bases between them. The CDR3 runs 15 residues. Germline V gene lookup returns CDR1 SGHTA and CDR2 FQGNSA. CDR3 in DNA: TGTGCCAGCAGCTTAGCAGGGAACTCTGGAAACACCATATATTTT. This codes for CASSLAGNSGNTIYF. Drawing the rest from reference TRBV7-2 and TRBJ1-3, the complete variable domain is GAGVSQSPSNKVTEKGKDVELRCDPISGHTALYWYRQSLGQGLEFLIYFQGNSAPDKSGLPSDRFSAERTGGSVSTLTIQRTQQEDSAVYLCASSLAGNSGNTIYFGEGSWLTVV.

J is TRBJ1-2 and V is TRBV15; D is unclear. The CDR3 contains 13 residues. Germline V gene data show CDR1 as LNHNV and CDR2 as YYDKDF (reference sequence). Trimming removed 3 bases at V and 4 bases at J, with 9 bases between. CDR3 DNA sequence: TGTGCCACCAGCAGGGGCGTGAGCTATGGCTACACCTTC. Amino acid sequence: CATSRGVSYGYTF.

This clone occurred once. This rearrangement joins TRBV19 to TRBJ2-1; D gene ambiguous. The CDR3 consists of 17 residues. Germline CDR1 reads LNHDA; CDR2 reads SQIVND (reference sequence). V lost 0 bases and J 0 bases, leaving 12 bases between the germline ends. The CDR3: CASSIDGGRYSYNEQFF. The DNA of the CDR3 is TGTGCCAGTAGTATAGATGGTGGGCGGTACTCCTACAATGAGCAGTTCTTC.

The genes are TRBV6-5 and TRBJ1-4; D gene uncertain. This CDR3 has 14 amino acids. V lost 5 bases and J lost 8, with 15 bases in between. Germline CDR1 is MNHEY and CDR2 is SVGAGI. CDR3 nucleotides: TGTGCCAGCAGTAAACAGCGGTGGTACGAAAAACTGTTTTTT. Its protein product is CASSKQRWYEKLFF.

The chain recombines TRBV5-6 with TRBJ1-3; a possible D gene is TRBD1 (6 bases). Germline assignment: CDR1 SGHDT and CDR2 YYEEEE. The CDR3 sequence is 14 residues long. Between the trimmed V and J ends, which lost 3 bases and 1 base, there was a span of 8 bases. The CDR3 here is CASSSGQSGNTIYF. CDR3 nucleotides: TGTGCCAGCAGCTCAGGACAGTCTGGAAACACCATATATTTT.

This clone was counted between two and nine times. The chain links TRBV5-1 to TRBJ2-7, with TRBD1 identical over 7 bases. Looked up from germline, CDR1 is SGHRS and CDR2 is YFSETQ. The CDR3 has 14 residues. Trimming at V came to 4 bases and at J to 5 bases, leaving 9 bases not matched to a gene. Here the CDR3 reads CASSDRDSDDEQYF. CDR3 sequence (DNA): TGCGCCAGCAGCGACCGGGACAGTGATGACGAGCAGTACTTC.

The chain carries TRBV29-1 and TRBJ1-2; no definite D call. The germline gives CDR1 SQVTM, CDR2 ANQGSEA. CDR3 length equals 12 residues. Trimming pared 4 bases from V and 5 bases from J, leaving 11 bases between. The CDR3 region has the DNA TGCAGCGTTGTTTCCCCTCAGTATGGCTACACCTTC. Its protein is CSVVSPQYGYTF. The variable domain in full, with the rest retrieved from reference TRBV29-1 and TRBJ1-2, is SAVISQKPSRDICQRGTSLTIQCQVDSQVTMMFWYRQQPGQSLTLIATANQGSEATYESGFVIDKFPISRPNLTFSTLTVSNMSPEDSSIYLCSVVSPQYGYTFGSGTRLTVV.

Here the CDR3 DNA reads TGTGCCAGCAGCCAAGACGGGCAGGGATACAATGAGCAGTTCTTC. Protein: CASSQDGQGYNEQFF. The chain carries TRBV3-1 (or the pseudogene TRBV3-2) and TRBJ2-1, with D perhaps TRBD1 (5 bases). Germline V lookup: CDR1 LGHDT, CDR2 YNNKEL (reference sequence). The CDR3 length is 15 residues. V was cut by 0 bases and J by 4 bases, with 10 bases left in between.

The gene calls are TRBV7-8 and TRBJ2-3; 9 bases map to TRBD2. This CDR3 is built from 15 residues. Germline V gene sequence: CDR1 SGHVS, CDR2 FQNEAQ. With 1 base clipped from V and 6 bases from J, the junction kept 5 bases outside the gene matches. The CDR3 loop is CASSLVAGGPDTQYF. The CDR3 DNA sequence: TGTGCCAGCAGCTTAGTGGCGGGGGGGCCTGATACGCAGTATTTT.

The rearrangement uses TRBV12-3 or TRBV12-4 and TRBJ1-1, with a weak D call TRBD1 (6 bases). Trimming pared 7 bases from V and 0 bases from J, leaving 9 bases between. The CDR3 extends over 13 amino acids. CDR3 sequence reads: CASTRQVNTEAFF. DNA for the CDR3: TGTGCCAGCACCAGACAGGTGAACACTGAAGCTTTCTTT.

The rearrangement uses TRBV27 and TRBJ2-7; TRBD1 aligns across 10 bases. V shed 8 bases, J shed 3 bases, and the junction held 1 base outside the gene matches. CDR1 and CDR2 (germline): MNHEY, SMNVEV (reference sequence). This CDR3 contains 12 residues. Written as DNA, the CDR3 is TGTGCCAGCCGGGACAGGGGCTACGAGCAGTACTTC. This sequence encodes CASRDRGYEQYF.

V gene TRBV5-4 combines with J gene TRBJ1-1; 8 bases are shared with TRBD1. Per the germline V gene, CDR1 is SGHNT and CDR2 is YYREEE (reference sequence). The CDR3 contains 14 residues. Trimming at V came to 3 bases and at J to 4 bases, leaving 5 bases not matched to a gene. CDR3 sequence (DNA): TGTGCCAGCAGCTCGACAGGGGCTCTCACTGAAGCTTTCTTT. It specifies CASSSTGALTEAFF.

The V gene is TRBV4-1, the J gene TRBJ2-3; 9 positions match TRBD2. This CDR3 has 17 amino acids. V lost 4 bases, J lost 2 bases, and 10 bases stayed unmatched. CDR1 MGHRA and CDR2 YSYEKL come from the germline V gene. The CDR3 is CASSPLGSGGYTDTQYF. CDR3 nucleotide sequence: TGCGCCAGCAGCCCCCTCGGGAGCGGGGGGTACACAGATACGCAGTATTTT.

The J gene is TRBJ1-5, the V gene TRBV4-1; D gene unclear. The CDR3 has 17 amino acids. CDR1 is MGHRA, CDR2 YSYEKL, per germline. The germline V and J ends were trimmed by 0 bases and 0 bases, with 12 bases remaining between them. The CDR3 DNA reads TGCGCCAGCAGCCAAGATACCGGGTTCAGTAGCAATCAGCCCCAGCATTTT. This codes for CASSQDTGFSSNQPQHF.

CDR3 bases: TGCGCCAGCCGACGAACCGGAGGGCAGCCTAGCTCCTATAATTCACCCCTCCACTTT. This codes for CASRRTGGQPSSYNSPLHF. The gene calls are TRBV4-1 and TRBJ1-6; D unclear. CDR1 is MGHRA and CDR2 is YSYEKL in the germline V gene. V lost 8 bases and J lost 0, with 23 bases in between. The CDR3 covers 19 residues.

This clone was seen more than once but under ten times. This chain links TRBV15 with TRBJ2-4, with TRBD1 identical over 8 bases. The CDR3 is 19 residues long. Per the germline V gene, CDR1 is LNHNV and CDR2 is YYDKDF (reference sequence). V lost 5 bases to trimming and J lost 0 bases; unmatched junction nucleotides: 15. The CDR3 DNA sequence: TGTGCCACCAGCGACTCGGACCGGGGACAGGTGGGAGCCAAAAACATTCAGTACTTC. Amino acid sequence: CATSDSDRGQVGAKNIQYF.

V usage is TRBV5-6 and J usage is TRBJ2-7, with D uncertain. The CDR3 length is 13 residues. Germline V gene lookup returns CDR1 SGHDT and CDR2 YYEEEE. The V end was cut by 2 bases, the J end by 3 bases, with 9 bases between. CDR3 sequence reads: CASSLLPGYEQYF. Written as DNA, the CDR3 is TGTGCCAGCAGCTTATTACCGGGCTACGAGCAGTACTTC.

The chain employs TRBV29-1 and TRBJ2-6; 8 positions agree with TRBD2. Germline trimming cut 4 bases from V and 0 bases from J; bases unmatched to any gene: 5. CDR1 and CDR2 (germline): SQVTM, ANQGSEA. The CDR3 is made up of 16 amino acids. The CDR3 region is CSVAGLADSGANVLTF. The CDR3 coding sequence is TGCAGCGTTGCCGGACTAGCCGACTCTGGGGCCAACGTCCTGACTTTC.

The rearrangement links TRBV6-2 or TRBV6-3 to TRBJ2-7; D is perhaps TRBD2 (5 bases). The CDR3 runs 14 residues. Looked up from germline, CDR1 is MNHEY and CDR2 is SVGEGT. Trimming removed 4 bases from V and 7 bases from J, with 17 bases in between. The CDR3 bases are TGTGCCAGCAGTTCCCGTTCCGGGGTGGGGGAGCAGTACTTC. As protein: CASSSRSGVGEQYF.

This clone has just one count. The chain couples TRBV5-1 to TRBJ2-5; 7 bases match TRBD1. CDR1 and CDR2 (germline): SGHRS, YFSETQ. This CDR3 is built from 15 residues. The J segment lost 3 bases and the V segment lost 4 bases, leaving 9 bases of the junction unmatched. In DNA form, the CDR3 reads TGCGCCAGCAGCCTAACAGGGGCTCGAGAAGAGACCCAGTACTTC. Its protein is CASSLTGAREETQYF.

This clone was observed a single time. The chain combines TRBV7-8 with TRBJ2-1; 7 nucleotides align to TRBD1. V lost 0 bases and J lost 7; bases outside the gene matches: 12. Germline CDR1 reads SGHVS; CDR2 reads FQNEAQ. The CDR3 sequence is 17 residues long. The CDR3 coding sequence is TGTGCCAGCAGCTTAGCGGCTCGACAGGGCGTTGGGAATGAGCAGTTCTTC. It specifies CASSLAARQGVGNEQFF.

This clone has just a few counts. V and J are TRBV9 and TRBJ2-3; 7 nucleotides line up with TRBD1. CDR3 length: 14 residues. CDR1 SGDLS and CDR2 YYNGEE come from the germline V gene. V lost 2 bases, J lost 4 bases, and 4 bases stayed unmatched. CDR3 DNA: TGTGCCAGCAGCGTCACAGGGGTGGCAGATACGCAGTATTTT. Encoded protein: CASSVTGVADTQYF.

This clone was counted between two and nine times. V usage is TRBV3-1 (or the pseudogene TRBV3-2) and J usage is TRBJ2-2; perhaps TRBD2 as D (6 bases). Deletions cut 4 bases from V and 2 bases from J, with 14 bases between. Germline loops: CDR1 LGHDT, CDR2 YNNKEL (reference sequence). The CDR3 length is 16 residues. The CDR3 DNA is TGTGCCAGCAGCCCCCTTGAGGGAGGTAACACCGGGGAGCTGTTTTTT. Its protein product is CASSPLEGGNTGELFF.